This is a list of T cell receptor beta chains from one sample in a study of T cells in Graves' hyperthyroidism and ophthalmopathy. TCRdb re-derived calls from the multiplex PCR reads in MiXCR, one entry per CDR3 protein. The profile shows approximately 610,000 distinct CDR3 sequences, over 12% of them singletons. Material for sequencing was blood. The receptors shown here come from a middle-aged woman with Graves' ophthalmopathy. CDR3s include the opening cysteine and the closing phenylalanine or tryptophan. Each record gives: V gene, D gene, J gene, clone size, CDR3 protein, CDR3 DNA. The D gene is left open where the match is weak. A clone size is listed for some rows: how often the clone was seen (once, few, many), or a class if it is expanded.

TRBV7-9	TRBD1	TRBJ2-5	few	CASSAGTGTETQYF	TGTGCCAGCAGCGCCGGGACAGGGACGGAGACCCAGTACTTC
TRBV20-1	-	TRBJ2-5	-	CYNGALQETQYF	TGCTATAACGGGGCGCTACAAGAGACCCAGTACTTC
TRBV20-1	TRBD2	TRBJ2-2	many	CSARGYLGGGLLDTGELFF	TGCAGTGCTAGAGGGTACCTCGGGGGGGGATTGTTGGACACCGGGGAGCTGTTTTTT
TRBV2	-	TRBJ2-2	many	CASPGTPNTGELFF	TGTGCCAGCCCTGGTACCCCCAACACCGGGGAGCTGTTTTTT
TRBV29-1	-	TRBJ2-5	few	CSVDGVETQYF	TGCAGCGTTGATGGGGTAGAGACCCAGTACTTC
TRBV27	-	TRBJ1-2	many	CASSLQVNYGYTF	TGTGCCAGCAGTCTACAGGTTAACTATGGCTACACCTTC
TRBV11-1	-	TRBJ2-5	-	CASSLWVYWSGPLQETQYF	TGTGCCAGCAGCTTATGGGTGTACTGGAGCGGGCCCCTACAAGAGACCCAGTACTTC
TRBV20-1	TRBD2	TRBJ2-7	many	CSARGRGRSYEQYF	TGCAGTGCTCGTGGGCGCGGGAGGTCCTACGAGCAGTACTTC
TRBV9	TRBD1	TRBJ1-2	many	CASTGTGSIDGYTF	TGTGCCAGCACAGGGACAGGATCAATCGATGGCTACACCTTC
TRBV18	TRBD1	TRBJ2-5	-	CASSPSTGFKETQYF	TGTGCCAGCTCACCATCGACAGGGTTCAAGGAGACCCAGTACTTC
TRBV7-8	TRBD2	TRBJ2-7	-	CASSLGGKGDEQYF	TGTGCCAGCAGCTTGGGGGGGAAGGGAGACGAGCAGTACTTC
TRBV12-3/TRBV12-4	-	TRBJ2-2	many	CASSLFVFRGTGELFF	TGTGCCAGCAGTTTATTCGTCTTCCGGGGCACCGGGGAGCTGTTTTTT
TRBV2	-	TRBJ1-1	many	CASSEGGTEAFF	TGTGCCAGCAGTGAAGGGGGAACTGAAGCTTTCTTT
TRBV28	-	TRBJ2-7	many	CASSPLGLSNPYEQYF	TGTGCCAGCAGTCCCCTGGGGCTTTCCAATCCCTACGAGCAGTACTTC
TRBV30	-	TRBJ1-1	many	CAWSYGGPEAFF	TGTGCCTGGAGTTACGGGGGCCCTGAAGCTTTCTTT
TRBV18	TRBD1	TRBJ1-5	-	CASSPIQGKEPQHF	TGTGCCAGCTCACCCATACAGGGGAAGGAGCCCCAGCATTTT
TRBV19	TRBD1	TRBJ1-5	once	CASSIEGGGQGGSRSNQPQHF	TGTGCCAGTAGTATAGAAGGTGGAGGACAGGGAGGTTCACGAAGCAATCAGCCCCAGCATTTT
TRBV18	-	TRBJ2-6	few	CASSQGRVNSGANVLTF	TGTGCCAGCTCACAAGGACGGGTAAACTCTGGGGCCAACGTCCTGACTTTC
TRBV27	TRBD2	TRBJ2-4	many	CASSVRWAGENIQYF	TGTGCCAGCAGTGTCAGGTGGGCGGGAGAAAACATTCAGTACTTC
TRBV7-8	-	TRBJ2-7	many	CASSPTVLADRFYEQYF	TGTGCCAGCAGCCCAACAGTGCTGGCGGACCGATTCTACGAGCAGTACTTC
TRBV6-1	-	TRBJ2-7	many	CASSDGSISYEQYF	TGTGCCAGCAGCGACGGAAGCATCTCCTACGAGCAGTACTTC
TRBV2	TRBD1	TRBJ1-1	many	CASSEGTGGNTEAFF	TGTGCCAGCAGTGAGGGTACAGGGGGGAACACTGAAGCTTTCTTT
TRBV20-1	-	TRBJ2-5	many	CSARDRTVMETQYF	TGCAGTGCTAGAGATAGGACGGTCATGGAGACCCAGTACTTC
TRBV3-1	-	TRBJ2-1	-	CASSQERRYNEQFF	TGTGCCAGCAGCCAAGAGAGACGGTACAATGAGCAGTTCTTC
TRBV12-3/TRBV12-4	TRBD2	TRBJ2-2	many	CASSSWEGSDTGELFF	TGTGCCAGCAGTTCCTGGGAGGGGTCTGACACCGGGGAGCTGTTTTTT
TRBV7-8	-	TRBJ1-2	many	CASSFQGSNYGYTF	TGTGCCAGCAGCTTTCAGGGGAGTAACTATGGCTACACCTTC
TRBV4-1	-	TRBJ2-7	many	CASSQEGSGQAGSYEQYF	TGCGCCAGCAGCCAAGAAGGCAGCGGTCAAGCGGGCTCCTACGAGCAGTACTTC
TRBV7-9	TRBD2	TRBJ2-5	many	CASSPPSGRVETQYF	TGTGCCAGCAGCCCACCGTCGGGGAGGGTGGAGACCCAGTACTTC
TRBV10-1	-	TRBJ2-2	few	CASSATTPANTGELFF	TGCGCCAGCAGTGCAACGACACCCGCGAACACCGGGGAGCTGTTTTTT
TRBV27	-	TRBJ2-6	few	CASSFWDSSGANVLTF	TGTGCCAGCAGTTTTTGGGATTCCTCTGGGGCCAACGTCCTGACTTTC
TRBV15	TRBD2	TRBJ2-3	many	CATSRGRSGRGSSTDTQYF	TGTGCCACCAGCAGAGGACGGAGCGGGAGGGGATCTAGCACAGATACGCAGTATTTT
TRBV6-2/TRBV6-3	-	TRBJ2-7	few	CASRTVNTQQYF	TGTGCCAGCAGAACCGTTAACACGCAGCAGTACTTC
TRBV12-3/TRBV12-4	TRBD1	TRBJ2-5	-	CASSIPWTGGYETQYF	TGTGCCAGCAGTATTCCGTGGACAGGGGGCTATGAGACCCAGTACTTC
TRBV9	TRBD1	TRBJ2-2	few	CASSVVVGQGNTGELFF	TGTGCCAGCAGCGTAGTAGTGGGACAGGGGAACACCGGGGAGCTGTTTTTT
TRBV12-3/TRBV12-4	TRBD1	TRBJ1-5	many	CASSRQGAQKPQHF	TGTGCCAGCAGCAGACAGGGGGCGCAGAAGCCCCAGCATTTT
TRBV6-1	-	TRBJ2-5	many	CANERQRVRETQYF	TGTGCCAACGAAAGGCAGCGTGTAAGGGAGACCCAGTACTTC
TRBV30	TRBD2	TRBJ2-4	many	CAWSPSGFDLAGNIQYF	TGTGCCTGGAGTCCTAGCGGGTTCGATTTGGCGGGAAACATTCAGTACTTC
TRBV6-1	-	TRBJ1-2	-	CASSPSRNYGYTF	TGTGCCAGCAGTCCGAGCAGGAACTATGGCTACACCTTC
TRBV12-3/TRBV12-4	-	TRBJ2-7	many	CASSLSHEQYF	TGTGCCAGCAGTCTCTCCCACGAGCAGTACTTC
TRBV4-3	-	TRBJ2-4	many	CASSRDRSLAKNIQYF	TGCGCCAGCAGCCGAGACAGGTCACTAGCCAAAAACATTCAGTACTTC
TRBV5-1	-	TRBJ1-1	many	CASSPDGLKGTEAFF	TGCGCCAGCAGCCCGGACGGTCTCAAGGGCACTGAAGCTTTCTTT
TRBV10-3	-	TRBJ2-2	many	CAISEGHITGELFF	TGTGCCATCAGTGAAGGACATATCACCGGGGAGCTGTTTTTT